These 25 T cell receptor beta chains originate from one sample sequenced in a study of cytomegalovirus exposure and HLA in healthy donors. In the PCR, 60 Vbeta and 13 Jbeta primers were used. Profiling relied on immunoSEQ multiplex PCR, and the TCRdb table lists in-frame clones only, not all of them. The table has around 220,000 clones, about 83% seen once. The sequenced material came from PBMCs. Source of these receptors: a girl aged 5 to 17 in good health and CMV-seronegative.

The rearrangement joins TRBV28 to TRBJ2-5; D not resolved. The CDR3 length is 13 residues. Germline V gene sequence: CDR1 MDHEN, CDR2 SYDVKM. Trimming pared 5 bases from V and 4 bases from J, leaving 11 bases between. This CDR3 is CASSGQLSETQYF. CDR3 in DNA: TGTGCCAGCAGTGGGCAGCTTTCAGAGACCCAGTACTTC.

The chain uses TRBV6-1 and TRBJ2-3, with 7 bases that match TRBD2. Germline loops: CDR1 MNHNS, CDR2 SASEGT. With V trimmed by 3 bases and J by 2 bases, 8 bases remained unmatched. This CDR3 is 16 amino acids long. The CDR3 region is CASSETASGPTDTQYF. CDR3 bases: TGTGCCAGCAGTGAGACCGCTAGCGGCCCCACAGATACGCAGTATTTT.

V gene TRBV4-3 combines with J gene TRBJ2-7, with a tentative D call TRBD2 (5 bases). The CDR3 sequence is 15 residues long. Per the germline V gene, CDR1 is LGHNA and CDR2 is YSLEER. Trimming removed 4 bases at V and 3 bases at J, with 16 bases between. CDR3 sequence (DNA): TGCGCCAGCAGCCCCGACCGGGGAGCCGGCTACGAGCAGTACTTC. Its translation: CASSPDRGAGYEQYF.

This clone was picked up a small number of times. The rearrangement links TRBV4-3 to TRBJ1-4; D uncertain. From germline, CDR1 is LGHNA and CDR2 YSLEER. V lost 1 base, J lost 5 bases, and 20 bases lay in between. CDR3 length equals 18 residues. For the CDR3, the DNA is TGCGCCAGCAGCCAAGCGGTGAAGTCCGGCGGATTAAATGAAAAACTGTTTTTT. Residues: CASSQAVKSGGLNEKLFF.

CDR3 sequence: CASRTTANVEPQHF. CDR3 DNA: TGTGCCAGCAGGACGACTGCGAACGTGGAGCCCCAGCATTTT. The V gene is TRBV28, the J gene TRBJ1-5; no clear D. Trimming took off 6 bases at V and 8 bases at J, with 17 bases between the two ends. Germline V gene sequence: CDR1 MDHEN, CDR2 SYDVKM. CDR3 size: 14 residues. Full variable domain (outside the CDR3, taken from reference TRBV28 and TRBJ1-5): DVKVTQSSRYLVKRTGEKVFLECVQDMDHENMFWYRQDPGLGLRLIYFSYDVKMKEKGDIPEGYSVSREKKERFSLILESASTNQTSMYLCASRTTANVEPQHFGDGTRLSIL.

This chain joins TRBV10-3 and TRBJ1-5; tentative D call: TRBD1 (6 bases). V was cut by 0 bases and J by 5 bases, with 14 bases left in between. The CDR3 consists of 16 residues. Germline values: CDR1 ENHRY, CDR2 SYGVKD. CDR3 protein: CAISESVDRPDQPQHF. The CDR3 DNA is TGTGCCATCAGTGAGTCGGTAGACAGGCCCGATCAGCCCCAGCATTTT.

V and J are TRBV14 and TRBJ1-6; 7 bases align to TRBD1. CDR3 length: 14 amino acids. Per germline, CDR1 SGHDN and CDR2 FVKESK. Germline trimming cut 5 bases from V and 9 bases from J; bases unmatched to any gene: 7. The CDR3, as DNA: TGTGCCAGCAGCTTGCGACAGGGAGGTTCACCCCTCCACTTT. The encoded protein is CASSLRQGGSPLHF.

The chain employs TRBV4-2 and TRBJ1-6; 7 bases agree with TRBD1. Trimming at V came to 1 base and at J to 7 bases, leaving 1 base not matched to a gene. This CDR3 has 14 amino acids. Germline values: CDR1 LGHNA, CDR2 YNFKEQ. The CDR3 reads CASSQAQGNSPLHF. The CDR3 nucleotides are TGTGCCAGCAGCCAAGCACAGGGGAATTCACCCCTCCACTTT.

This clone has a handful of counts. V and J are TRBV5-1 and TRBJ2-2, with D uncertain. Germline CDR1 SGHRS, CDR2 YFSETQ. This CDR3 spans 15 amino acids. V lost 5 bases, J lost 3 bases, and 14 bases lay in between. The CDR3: CASRNPTMDTGELFF. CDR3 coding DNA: TGCGCCAGCAGAAACCCAACAATGGACACCGGGGAGCTGTTTTTT.

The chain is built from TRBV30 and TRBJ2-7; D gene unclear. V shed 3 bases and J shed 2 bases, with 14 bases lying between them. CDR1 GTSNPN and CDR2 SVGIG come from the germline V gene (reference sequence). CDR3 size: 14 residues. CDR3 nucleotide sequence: TGTGCCTGGAGATTGACAAGCCATACCTACGAGCAGTACTTC. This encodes CAWRLTSHTYEQYF. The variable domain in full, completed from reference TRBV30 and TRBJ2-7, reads SQTIHQWPATLVQPVGSPLSLECTVEGTSNPNLYWYRQAAGRGLQLLFYSVGIGQISSEVPQNLSASRPQDRQFILSSKKLLLSDSGFYLCAWRLTSHTYEQYFGPGTRLTVT.

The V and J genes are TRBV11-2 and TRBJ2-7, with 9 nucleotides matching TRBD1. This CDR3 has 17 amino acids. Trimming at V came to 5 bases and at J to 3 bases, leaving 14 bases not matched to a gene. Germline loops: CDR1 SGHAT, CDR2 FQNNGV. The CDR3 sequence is CASSPGQGPSPYYEQYF. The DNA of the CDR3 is TGTGCCAGCAGCCCGGGACAGGGCCCCAGCCCGTACTACGAGCAGTACTTC.

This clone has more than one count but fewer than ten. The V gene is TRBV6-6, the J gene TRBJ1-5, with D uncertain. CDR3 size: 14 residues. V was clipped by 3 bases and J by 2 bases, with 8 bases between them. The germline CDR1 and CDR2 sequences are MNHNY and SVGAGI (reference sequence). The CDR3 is CASSYMEGNQPQHF. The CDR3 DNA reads TGTGCCAGCAGTTATATGGAGGGCAATCAGCCCCAGCATTTT.

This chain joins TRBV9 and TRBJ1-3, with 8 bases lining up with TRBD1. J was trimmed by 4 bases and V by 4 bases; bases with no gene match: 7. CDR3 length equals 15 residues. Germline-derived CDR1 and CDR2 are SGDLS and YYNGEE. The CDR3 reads CASSQGQASGNTIYF. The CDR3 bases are TGTGCCAGCAGCCAGGGACAGGCATCCGGAAACACCATATATTTT.

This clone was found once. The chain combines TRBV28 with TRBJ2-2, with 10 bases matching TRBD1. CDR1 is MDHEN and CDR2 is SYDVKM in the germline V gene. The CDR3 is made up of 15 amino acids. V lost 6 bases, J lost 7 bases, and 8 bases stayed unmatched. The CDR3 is CASRTPGQGIGELFF. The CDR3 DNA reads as TGTGCCAGCAGAACCCCGGGACAGGGGATCGGGGAGCTGTTTTTT.

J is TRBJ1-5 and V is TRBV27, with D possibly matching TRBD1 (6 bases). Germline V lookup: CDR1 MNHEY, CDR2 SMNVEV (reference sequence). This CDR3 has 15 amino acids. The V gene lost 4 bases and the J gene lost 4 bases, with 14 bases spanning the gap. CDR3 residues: CASSSRQVTNQPQHF. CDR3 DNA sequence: TGTGCCAGCAGTTCAAGACAGGTAACGAATCAGCCCCAGCATTTT.

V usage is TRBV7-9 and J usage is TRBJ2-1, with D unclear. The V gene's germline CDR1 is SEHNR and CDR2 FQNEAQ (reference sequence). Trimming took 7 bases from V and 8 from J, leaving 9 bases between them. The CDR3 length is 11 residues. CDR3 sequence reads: CASIRNHEQFF. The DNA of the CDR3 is TGTGCCAGCATTAGAAACCATGAGCAGTTCTTC. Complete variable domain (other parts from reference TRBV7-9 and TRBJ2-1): DTGVSQNPRHKITKRGQNVTFRCDPISEHNRLYWYRQTLGQGPEFLTYFQNEAQLEKSRLLSDRFSAERPKGSFSTLEIQRTEQGDSAMYLCASIRNHEQFFGPGTRLTVL.

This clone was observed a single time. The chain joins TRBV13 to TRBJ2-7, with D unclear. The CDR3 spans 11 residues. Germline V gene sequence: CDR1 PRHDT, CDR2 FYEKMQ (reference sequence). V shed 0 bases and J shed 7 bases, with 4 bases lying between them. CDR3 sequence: CASSLGQEQYF. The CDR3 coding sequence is TGTGCCAGCAGCTTAGGGCAGGAGCAGTACTTC.

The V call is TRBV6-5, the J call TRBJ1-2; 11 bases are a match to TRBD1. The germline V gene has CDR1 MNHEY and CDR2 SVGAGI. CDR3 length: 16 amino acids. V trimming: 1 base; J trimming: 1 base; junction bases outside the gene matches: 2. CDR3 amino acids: CASSYWGQGVNYGYTF. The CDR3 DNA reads TGTGCCAGCAGTTACTGGGGACAGGGGGTTAACTATGGCTACACCTTC.

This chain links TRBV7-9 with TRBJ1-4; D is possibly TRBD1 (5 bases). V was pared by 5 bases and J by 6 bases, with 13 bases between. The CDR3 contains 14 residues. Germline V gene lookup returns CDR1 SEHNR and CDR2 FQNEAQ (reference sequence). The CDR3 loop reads CASSQYGGDEKLFF. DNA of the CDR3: TGTGCCAGCAGCCAGTACGGGGGGGATGAAAAACTGTTTTTT. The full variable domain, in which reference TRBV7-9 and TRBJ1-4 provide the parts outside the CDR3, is DTGVSQNPRHKITKRGQNVTFRCDPISEHNRLYWYRQTLGQGPEFLTYFQNEAQLEKSRLLSDRFSAERPKGSFSTLEIQRTEQGDSAMYLCASSQYGGDEKLFFGSGTQLSVL.

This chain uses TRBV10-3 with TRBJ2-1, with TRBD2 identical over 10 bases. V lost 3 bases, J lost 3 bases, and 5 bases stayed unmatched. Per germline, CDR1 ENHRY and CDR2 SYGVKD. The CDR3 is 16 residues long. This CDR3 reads CAISDYTSGNYNEQFF. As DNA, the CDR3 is TGTGCCATCAGTGATTATACTAGCGGGAACTACAATGAGCAGTTCTTC.

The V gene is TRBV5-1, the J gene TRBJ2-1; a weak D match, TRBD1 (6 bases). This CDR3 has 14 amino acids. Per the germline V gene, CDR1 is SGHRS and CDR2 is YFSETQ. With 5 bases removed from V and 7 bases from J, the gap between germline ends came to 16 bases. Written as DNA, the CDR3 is TGCGCCAGCAGTTGGGGGCCCCTCGGGAATGAGCAGTTCTTC. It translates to CASSWGPLGNEQFF.

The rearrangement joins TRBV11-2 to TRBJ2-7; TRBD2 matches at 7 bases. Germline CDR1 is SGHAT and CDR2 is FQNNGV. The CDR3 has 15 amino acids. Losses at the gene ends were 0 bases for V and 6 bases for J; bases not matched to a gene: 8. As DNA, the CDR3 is TGTGCCAGCAGCTTAGACGGCGGCGGGGGTCGCGAGCAGTACTTC. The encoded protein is CASSLDGGGGREQYF.

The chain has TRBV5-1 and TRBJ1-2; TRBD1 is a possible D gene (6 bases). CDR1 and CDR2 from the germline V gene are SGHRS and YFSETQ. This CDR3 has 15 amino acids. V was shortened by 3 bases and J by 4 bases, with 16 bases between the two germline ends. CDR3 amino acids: CASSSRYRAPYGYTF. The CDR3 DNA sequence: TGCGCCAGCAGCTCACGTTACAGGGCCCCCTATGGCTACACCTTC.

The CDR3 is CASSAPTDRAQETQYF. The CDR3 region has the DNA TGTGCCAGCAGTGCTCCCACGGACAGGGCGCAAGAGACCCAGTACTTC. The chain links TRBV28 to TRBJ2-5; 8 bases agree with TRBD1. The length of the CDR3 is 16 residues. The trim removed 5 bases at V and 2 bases at J, leaving 10 bases unmatched. Looked up from germline, CDR1 is MDHEN and CDR2 is SYDVKM. Full variable domain (outside the CDR3, taken from reference TRBV28 and TRBJ2-5): DVKVTQSSRYLVKRTGEKVFLECVQDMDHENMFWYRQDPGLGLRLIYFSYDVKMKEKGDIPEGYSVSREKKERFSLILESASTNQTSMYLCASSAPTDRAQETQYFGPGTRLLVL.

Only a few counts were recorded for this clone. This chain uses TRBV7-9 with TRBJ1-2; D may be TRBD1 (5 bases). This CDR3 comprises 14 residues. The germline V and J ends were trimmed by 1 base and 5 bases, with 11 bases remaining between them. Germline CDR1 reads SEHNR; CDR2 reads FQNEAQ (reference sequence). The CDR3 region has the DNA TGTGCCAGCAGCTTAGACGGGGGAGGGTATGGCTACACCTTC. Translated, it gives CASSLDGGGYGYTF.